This T cell receptor beta chain was sequenced for a study of monozygotic twins with inflammatory bowel disease. CDR1 is LNHDA, CDR2 SQIVND, per germline (reference sequence). The CDR3 sequence is 13 residues long. TCRdb re-called the 5' RACE reads; every CDR3 protein appears as one record, without DNA. The sample has some 190,000 distinct CDR3 sequences. Material: blood. V and J are TRBV19 and TRBJ1-6. This TCR came from a human donor with ulcerative colitis or Crohn's disease, or a healthy co-twin of an affected twin (not recorded which). The CDR3 reads CASTLGSNSPLHF. The whole variable domain, filled in from reference TRBV19 and TRBJ1-6, reads DGGITQSPKYLFRKEGQNVTLSCEQNLNHDAMYWYRQDPGQGLRLIYYSQIVNDFQKGDIAEGYSVSREKKESFPLTVTSAQKNPTAFYLCASTLGSNSPLHFGNGTRLTVT.